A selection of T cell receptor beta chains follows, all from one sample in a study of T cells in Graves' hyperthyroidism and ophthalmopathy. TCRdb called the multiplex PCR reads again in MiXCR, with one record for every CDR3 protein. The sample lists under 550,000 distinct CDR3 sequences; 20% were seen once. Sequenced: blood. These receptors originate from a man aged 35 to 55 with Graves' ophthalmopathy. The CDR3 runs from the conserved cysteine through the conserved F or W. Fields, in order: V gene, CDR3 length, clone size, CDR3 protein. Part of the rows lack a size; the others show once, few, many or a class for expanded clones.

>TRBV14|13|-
CASSQLGGETQYF
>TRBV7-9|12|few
CASSWGGSEQYF
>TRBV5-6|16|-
CASSLKPAAGSAGQYF
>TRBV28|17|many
CASQEGGTGGRSYGYTF
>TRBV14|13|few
CASSQDEITEAFF
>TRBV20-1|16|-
CSATRAARGDYQPQHF
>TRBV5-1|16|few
CASSPGDRHSGNTIYF
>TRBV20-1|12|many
CSARGLGNTQYF
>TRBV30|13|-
CAWSESGTGTQYF
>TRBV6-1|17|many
CASSERLDPSSNQPQHF
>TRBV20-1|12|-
CSARNSPEKLFF
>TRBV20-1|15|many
CSAQIGGYGTDTQYF
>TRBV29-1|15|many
CSVESYRGLNTEAFF
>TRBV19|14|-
CASSTNRGAYGYTF
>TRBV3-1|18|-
CASEGTSGGASSYNEQFF
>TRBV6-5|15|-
CASSYGGPSTDTQYF
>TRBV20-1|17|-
CSANPRRDTYPDYGYTF
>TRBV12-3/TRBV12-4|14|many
CASSNRGRGYGYTF
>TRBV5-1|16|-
CASSLGGIREQETQYF
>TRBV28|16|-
CASRGGGDPNTGGLFF
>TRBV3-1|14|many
CASSQGLRVTEAFF
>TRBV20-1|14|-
CSARLLTGTDTQYF
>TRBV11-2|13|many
CASSLVGRDEQYF
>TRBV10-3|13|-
CAIKGREVETQYF
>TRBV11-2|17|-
CASPPVEWGSGANVLTF
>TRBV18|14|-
CASSQRTERQPQHF
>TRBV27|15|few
CASRTDRAPNYGYTF
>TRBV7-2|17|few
CASSLVLGPAGADTQYF
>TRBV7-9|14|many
CASSLTTGPQEQFF
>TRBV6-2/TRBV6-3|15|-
CASKSVPQGADTQYF
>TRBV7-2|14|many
CASSPRLDTDTQYF
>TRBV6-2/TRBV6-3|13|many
CASGLRRGNTQYF
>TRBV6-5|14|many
CASSYGSVFPEAFF
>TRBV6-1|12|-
CASSTPDGRGFF
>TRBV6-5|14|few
CASSYSNGGNEQFF
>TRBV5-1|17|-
CASREKTGGPGKNIQYF
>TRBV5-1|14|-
CASTPAGSGNTIYF
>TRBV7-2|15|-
CANSREGAGSVVQYF
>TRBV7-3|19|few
CASSFNPRGPQGDNSPLHF
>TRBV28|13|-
CASSLIMNTEAFF
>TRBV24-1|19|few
CATGDSGKGTFPNTGELFF
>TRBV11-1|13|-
CASSRMNTGELFF
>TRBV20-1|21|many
CSARDLAGRGLAGEPRDTQYF
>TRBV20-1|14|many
CSAPDRKRSYEQYF
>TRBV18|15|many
CASSPLPGQPYEQYF
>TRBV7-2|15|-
CASSLGLILRGELFF
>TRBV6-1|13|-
CASERQGLETQYF
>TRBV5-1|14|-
CASSWTSGINEQFF
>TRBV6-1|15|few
CASRDRGRVNTEAFF
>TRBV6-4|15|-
CASSSGTGDYNEQFF
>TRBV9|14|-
CASSQQGGAGTQYF
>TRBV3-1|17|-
CASSQDVDTPNTGELFF
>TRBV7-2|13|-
CASSARQGTEAFF
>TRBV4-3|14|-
CASSQDFGNQPQHF
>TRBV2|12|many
CASTQGQETQYF
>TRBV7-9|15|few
CASSAGTGNDEKLFF
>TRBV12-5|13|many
CASGTTSGVRQYF
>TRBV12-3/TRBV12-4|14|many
CASSTGPGLTGYTF